The present T cell receptor (beta chain) was sequenced within a study of cytomegalovirus exposure and HLA in healthy donors. Study background: In a previous analysis, 110 million or so unique TCR beta sequences were found from roughly 200 million T cells. Whole-study findings and limits: Previous analysis showed most TCR beta V segments were productive about 90% or about 30% of the time. Per a later analysis, 16,951 TCR beta sequences showed association with HLA alleles at 0.05 false discovery rate.

The primer mix had 60 Vbeta and 13 Jbeta primers. Per the study methods: A later analysis tallied about 80 million unique TCR beta chains, approximately 11 million of them shared. The method was immunoSEQ multiplex PCR; TCRdb's version includes in-frame clones alone and lacks a portion of them. D and trimming were read from the DNA, whereas the V and J calls and clone size are those reported in that table. The sample lists 130,000 to 150,000 clones; around 79% were seen once. This clone came up once. Its antigen remains unknown. At one end, the junction sequence differs from germline, possibly due to a read error. Germline V gene lookup returns CDR1 KGHSH and CDR2 LQKENI. The CDR3 length is 15 residues.

This sequence originates from a male donor in good health and CMV-seronegative. Sequencing used PBMCs. V usage is TRBV18 and J usage is TRBJ2-1; D is unclear. Here the CDR3 DNA reads TGTGCCAGCTCCCCACCCGAGGCGGTCTACAATGAGCAGTTCTTC. It translates to CASSPPEAVYNEQFF.